This TCR beta chain was recovered during a study of T cell responses to AZD1222 COVID-19 vaccine. Study results and limitations: Repertoire collection took place solely once the T cell response had peaked. Females outnumbered males among donors, who were mostly white British; clonal diversity was possibly underestimated.

Assay used: immunoSEQ multiplex PCR; TCRdb lists only in-frame clones, some missing. The data contain about 150,000 clones, more than 85% of them singletons. The V gene lost 6 bases and the J gene lost 0 bases, with 14 bases spanning the gap. The germline CDR1 and CDR2 sequences are SQVTM and ANQGSEA. This CDR3 has 15 residues. Note on this clone: Its antigen is unidentified.

The sequence derives from an adult who received the AZD1222 COVID-19 vaccine. The sample was peripheral blood, taken 28 days after the second AZD1222 dose. The chain links TRBV29-1 to TRBJ2-2; possible D gene TRBD1, 6 bases. CDR3 sequence: CSVIRDTANTGELFF. CDR3 in DNA: TGCAGCGTGATCCGGGACACCGCGAACACCGGGGAGCTGTTTTTT.